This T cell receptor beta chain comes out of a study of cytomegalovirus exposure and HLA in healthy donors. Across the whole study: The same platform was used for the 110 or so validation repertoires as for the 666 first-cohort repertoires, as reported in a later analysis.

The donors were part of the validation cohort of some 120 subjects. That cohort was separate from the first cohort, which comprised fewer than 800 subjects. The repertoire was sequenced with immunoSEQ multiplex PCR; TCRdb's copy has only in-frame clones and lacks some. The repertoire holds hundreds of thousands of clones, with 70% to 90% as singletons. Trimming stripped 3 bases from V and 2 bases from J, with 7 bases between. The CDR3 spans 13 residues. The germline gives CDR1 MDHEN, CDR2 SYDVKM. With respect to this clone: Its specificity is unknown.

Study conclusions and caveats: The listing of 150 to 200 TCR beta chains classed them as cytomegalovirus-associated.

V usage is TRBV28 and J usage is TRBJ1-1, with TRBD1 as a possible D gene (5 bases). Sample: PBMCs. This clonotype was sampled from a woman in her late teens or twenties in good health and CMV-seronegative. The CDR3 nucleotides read TGTGCCAGCAGTTTTGACAGAAACACTGAAGCTTTCTTT. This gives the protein CASSFDRNTEAFF.